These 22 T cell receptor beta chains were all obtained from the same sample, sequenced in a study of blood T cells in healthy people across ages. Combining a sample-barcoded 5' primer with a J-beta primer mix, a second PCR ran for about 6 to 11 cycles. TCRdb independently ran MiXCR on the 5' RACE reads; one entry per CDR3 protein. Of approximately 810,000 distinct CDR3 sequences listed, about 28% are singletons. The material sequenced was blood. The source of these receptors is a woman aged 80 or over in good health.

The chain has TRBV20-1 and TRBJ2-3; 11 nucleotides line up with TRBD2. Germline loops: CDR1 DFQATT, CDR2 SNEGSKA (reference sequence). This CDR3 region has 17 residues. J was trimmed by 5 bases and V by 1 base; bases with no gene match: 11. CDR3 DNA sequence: TGCAGTGCTAGAGCTTTGATGCCTAGCGGGGGGAAAGATACGCAGTATTTT. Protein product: CSARALMPSGGKDTQYF.

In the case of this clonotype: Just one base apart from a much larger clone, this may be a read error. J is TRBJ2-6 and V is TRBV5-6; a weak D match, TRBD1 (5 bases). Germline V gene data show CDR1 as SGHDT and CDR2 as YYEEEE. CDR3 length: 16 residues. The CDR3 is CASRPSGSPGANVRTF. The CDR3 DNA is TGTGCCAGCAGACCATCAGGGTCCCCTGGGGCCAACGTCCGGACTTTC.

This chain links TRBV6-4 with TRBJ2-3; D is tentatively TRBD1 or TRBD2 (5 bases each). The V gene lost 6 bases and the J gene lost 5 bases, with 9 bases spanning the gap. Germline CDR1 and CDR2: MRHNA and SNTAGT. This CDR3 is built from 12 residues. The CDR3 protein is CASSGTGDTQYF. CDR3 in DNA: TGTGCCAGCAGCGGGACGGGAGATACGCAGTATTTT.

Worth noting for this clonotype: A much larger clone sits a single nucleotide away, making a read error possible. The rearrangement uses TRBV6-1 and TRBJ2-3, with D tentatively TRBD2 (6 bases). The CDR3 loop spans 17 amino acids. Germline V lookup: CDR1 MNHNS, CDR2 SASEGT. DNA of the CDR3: TGTGCCAGCATCAGAACCGGAAGGGCCTGGTCGGGAGATGCGCAGTATTTT. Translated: CASIRTGRAWSGDAQYF.

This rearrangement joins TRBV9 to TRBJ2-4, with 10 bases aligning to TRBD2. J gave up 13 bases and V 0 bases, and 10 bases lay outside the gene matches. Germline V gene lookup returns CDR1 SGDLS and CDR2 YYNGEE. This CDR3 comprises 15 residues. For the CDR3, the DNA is TGTGCCAGCAGCGTAGATGCGAGCGGGAGGGCCGCGCAGTACTTC. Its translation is CASSVDASGRAAQYF.

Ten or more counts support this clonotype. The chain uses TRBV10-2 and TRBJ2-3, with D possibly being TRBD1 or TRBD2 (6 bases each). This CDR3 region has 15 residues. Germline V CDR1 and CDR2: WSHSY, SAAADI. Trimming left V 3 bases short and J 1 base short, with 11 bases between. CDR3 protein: CASSDTRGGTDTQYF. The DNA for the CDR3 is TGCGCCAGCAGTGACACGAGGGGGGGCACAGATACGCAGTATTTT.

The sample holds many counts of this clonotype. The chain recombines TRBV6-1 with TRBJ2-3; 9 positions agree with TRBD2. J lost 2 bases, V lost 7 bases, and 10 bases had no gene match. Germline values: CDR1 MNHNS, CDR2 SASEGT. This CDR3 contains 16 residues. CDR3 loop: CASIRASGDITDTQYF. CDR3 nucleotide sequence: TGTGCCAGCATAAGGGCTAGCGGGGATATCACAGATACGCAGTATTTT.

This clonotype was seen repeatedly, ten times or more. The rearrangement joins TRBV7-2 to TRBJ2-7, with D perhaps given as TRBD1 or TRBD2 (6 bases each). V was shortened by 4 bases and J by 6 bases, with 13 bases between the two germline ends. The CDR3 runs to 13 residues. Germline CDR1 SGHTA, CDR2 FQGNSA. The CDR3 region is CASSSSGGVEQYF. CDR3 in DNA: TGTGCCAGCAGCTCCTCCGGGGGCGTCGAGCAGTACTTC.

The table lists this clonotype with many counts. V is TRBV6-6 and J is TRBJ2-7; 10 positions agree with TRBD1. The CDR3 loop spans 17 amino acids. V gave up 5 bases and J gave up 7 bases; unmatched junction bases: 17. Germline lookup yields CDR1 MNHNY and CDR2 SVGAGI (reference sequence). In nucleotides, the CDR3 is TGTGCCAGCAGTAACCGGCCCAGACAGGGGGCAAGAGGAGAGCAGTACTTC. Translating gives CASSNRPRQGARGEQYF.

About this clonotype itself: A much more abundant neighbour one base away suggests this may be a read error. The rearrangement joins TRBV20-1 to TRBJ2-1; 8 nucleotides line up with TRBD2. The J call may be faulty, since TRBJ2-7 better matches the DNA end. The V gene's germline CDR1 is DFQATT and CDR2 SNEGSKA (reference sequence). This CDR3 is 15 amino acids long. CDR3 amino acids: CSARVKRGSYNEQYF. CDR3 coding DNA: TGCAGTGCTAGAGTTAAGCGGGGGTCCTACAATGAGCAGTACTTC.

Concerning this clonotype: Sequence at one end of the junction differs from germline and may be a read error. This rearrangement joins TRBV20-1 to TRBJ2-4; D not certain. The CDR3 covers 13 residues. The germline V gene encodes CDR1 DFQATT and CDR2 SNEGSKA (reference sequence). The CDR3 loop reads CSARDQAQNIQYF. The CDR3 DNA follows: TGCAGTGCGAGAGACCAAGCCCAAAACATTCAGTACTTC.

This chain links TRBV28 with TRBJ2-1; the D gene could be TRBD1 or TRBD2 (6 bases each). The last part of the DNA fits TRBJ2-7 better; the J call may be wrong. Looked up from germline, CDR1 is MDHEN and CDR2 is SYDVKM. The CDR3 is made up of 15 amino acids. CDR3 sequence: CASREGGSSYNEQYF. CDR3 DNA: TGTGCCAGCAGGGAGGGGGGAAGCTCCTACAATGAGCAGTACTTC.

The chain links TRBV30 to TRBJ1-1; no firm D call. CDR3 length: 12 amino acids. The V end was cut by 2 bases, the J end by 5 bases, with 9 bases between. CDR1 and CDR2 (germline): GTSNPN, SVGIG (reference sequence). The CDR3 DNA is TGTGCCTGGAGTTACGGATGGACTGAAGCTTTCTTT. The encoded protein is CAWSYGWTEAFF.

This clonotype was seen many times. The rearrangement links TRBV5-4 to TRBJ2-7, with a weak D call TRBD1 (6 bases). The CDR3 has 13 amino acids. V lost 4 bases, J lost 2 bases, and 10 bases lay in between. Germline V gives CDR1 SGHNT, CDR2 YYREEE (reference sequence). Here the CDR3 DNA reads TGTGCCAGCAGCCGACAGGACACCTACGAGCAGTACTTC. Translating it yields CASSRQDTYEQYF.

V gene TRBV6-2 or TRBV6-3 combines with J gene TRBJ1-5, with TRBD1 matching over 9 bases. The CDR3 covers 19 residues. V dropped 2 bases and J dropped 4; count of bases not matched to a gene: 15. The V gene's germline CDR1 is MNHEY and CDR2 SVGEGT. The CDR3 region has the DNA TGTGCCAGCAGTTACCCCCAGGCGGGGACAGGGATATCTAATCAGCCCCAGCATTTT. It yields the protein CASSYPQAGTGISNQPQHF.

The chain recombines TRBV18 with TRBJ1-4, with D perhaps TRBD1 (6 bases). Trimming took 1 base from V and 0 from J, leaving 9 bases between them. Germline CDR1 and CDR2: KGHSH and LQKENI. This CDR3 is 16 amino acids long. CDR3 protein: CASSPQDSSTNEKLFF. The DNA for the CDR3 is TGTGCCAGCTCACCACAGGACAGTTCAACTAATGAAAAACTGTTTTTT. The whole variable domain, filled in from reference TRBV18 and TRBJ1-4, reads NAGVMQNPRHLVRRRGQEARLRCSPMKGHSHVYWYRQLPEEGLKFMVYLQKENIIDESGMPKERFSAEFPKEGPSILRIQQVVRGDSAAYFCASSPQDSSTNEKLFFGSGTQLSVL.

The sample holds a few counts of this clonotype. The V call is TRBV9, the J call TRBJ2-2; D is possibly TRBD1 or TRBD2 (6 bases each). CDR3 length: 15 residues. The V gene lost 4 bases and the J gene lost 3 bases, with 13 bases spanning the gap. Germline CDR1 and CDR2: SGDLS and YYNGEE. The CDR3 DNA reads TGTGCCAGCAGCCATGACGGGGGCGACACCGGGGAGCTGTTTTTT. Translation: CASSHDGGDTGELFF.

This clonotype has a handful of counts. The CDR3 spells CASSVMTGGEIGELFF. The CDR3 DNA follows: TGCGCCAGCAGCGTAATGACAGGGGGCGAAATCGGGGAGCTGTTTTTT. This rearrangement joins TRBV5-1 to TRBJ2-2; 10 bases are a match to TRBD1. Germline trimming cut 4 bases from V and 7 bases from J; bases unmatched to any gene: 10. Germline values: CDR1 SGHRS, CDR2 YFSETQ. The CDR3 is 16 residues long.

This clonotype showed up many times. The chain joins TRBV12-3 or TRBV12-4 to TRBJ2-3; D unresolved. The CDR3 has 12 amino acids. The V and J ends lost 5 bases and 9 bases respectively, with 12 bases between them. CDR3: CASSPWIGTQYF. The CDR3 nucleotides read TGTGCCAGCAGTCCCTGGATTGGGACGCAGTATTTT.

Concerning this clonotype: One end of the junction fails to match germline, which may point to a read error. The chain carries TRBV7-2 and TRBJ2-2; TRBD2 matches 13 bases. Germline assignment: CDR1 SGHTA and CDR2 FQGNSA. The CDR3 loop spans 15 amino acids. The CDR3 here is CASSWGTSGTGERFF. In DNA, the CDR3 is TGTGCCAGCAGCTGGGGGACTAGCGGGACCGGGGAGCGGTTTTTT.

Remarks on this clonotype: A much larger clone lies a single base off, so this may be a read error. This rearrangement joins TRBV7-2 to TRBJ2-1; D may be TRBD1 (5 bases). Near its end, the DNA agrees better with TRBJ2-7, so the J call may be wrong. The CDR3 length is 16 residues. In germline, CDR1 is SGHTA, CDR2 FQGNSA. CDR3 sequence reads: CASSTRTGASYNEQYF. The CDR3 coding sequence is TGTGCCAGCAGCACCCGAACAGGTGCGTCCTACAATGAGCAGTACTTC.

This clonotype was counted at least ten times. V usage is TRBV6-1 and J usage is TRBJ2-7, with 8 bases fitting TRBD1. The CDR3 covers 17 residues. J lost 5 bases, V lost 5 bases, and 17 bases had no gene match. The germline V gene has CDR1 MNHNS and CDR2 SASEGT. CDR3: CASSRQLRTGKAHEQYF. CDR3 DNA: TGTGCCAGCAGTCGCCAACTCAGGACAGGGAAGGCCCACGAGCAGTACTTC.